The sequence of this T cell receptor (beta chain) was determined in a study of blood T cell repertoires in COVID-19. Across the study: Whether acute or convalescent, the COVID-19 samples came from the United States, Italy and Spain. The analysed material was cDNA or gDNA that came from T cells, B-cell-depleted T cells, or PBMCs.

Germline V gene lookup returns CDR1 SNHLY and CDR2 FYNNEI. The CDR3 extends over 16 amino acids. V lost 6 bases, J lost 0 bases, and 8 bases stayed unmatched. Only one count was recorded for this clone. In the study's own analysis: Scientists estimated how many nucleated cells there were by amplifying reference gene primers. Assay: immunoSEQ multiplex PCR; the TCRdb copy retains only in-frame clones and omits some. V, J and clone size were drawn from that table, and D and trimming were deduced from the DNA. The sample yields approximately 41,000 clones, around 87% seen once. The sequence derives from an elderly woman with active COVID-19. The specimen sequenced was peripheral blood. The chain recombines TRBV2 with TRBJ1-3; 7 bases match TRBD1. CDR3 nucleotide sequence: TGTGCCAGCAGGCTCGGACAGGTCAGCTCTGGAAACACCATATATTTT. It codes for CASRLGQVSSGNTIYF.